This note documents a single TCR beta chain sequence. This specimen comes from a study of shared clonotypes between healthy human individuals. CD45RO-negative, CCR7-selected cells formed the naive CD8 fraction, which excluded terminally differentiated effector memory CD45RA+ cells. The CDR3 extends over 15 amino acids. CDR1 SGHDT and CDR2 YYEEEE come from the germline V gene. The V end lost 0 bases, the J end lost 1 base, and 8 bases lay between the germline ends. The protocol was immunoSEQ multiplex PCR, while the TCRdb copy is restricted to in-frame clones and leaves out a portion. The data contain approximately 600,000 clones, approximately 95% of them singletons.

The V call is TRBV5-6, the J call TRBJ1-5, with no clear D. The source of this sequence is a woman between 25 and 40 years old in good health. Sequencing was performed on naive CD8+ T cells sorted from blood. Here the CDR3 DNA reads TGTGCCAGCAGCTTGGGTCCGGGGAGCAATCAGCCCCAGCATTTT. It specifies CASSLGPGSNQPQHF.